The 24 T cell receptor beta chains presented below share a single source sample, sequenced in a study of blood T cell repertoires in COVID-19. TCRdb's table, derived via immunoSEQ multiplex PCR, lists solely in-frame clones and lacks some. Of under 200,000 clones detected, 70% to 85% appear once; the ten largest clones hold approximately 12%. The sample taken for sequencing was PBMCs or T cells enriched from blood (not recorded which). The receptors shown here come from a man between 45 and 60 years old who had recovered from COVID-19.

The J gene is TRBJ2-3, the V gene TRBV7-6; 8 bases are a match to TRBD1. Germline V gene sequence: CDR1 SGHVS, CDR2 FNYEAQ. The CDR3 runs to 14 residues. The V and J ends lost 4 bases and 1 base, in that order; junction bases with no gene match: 1. CDR3 loop: CASSSGQGTDTQYF. The DNA of the CDR3 is TGTGCCAGCAGCTCGGGACAGGGCACAGATACGCAGTATTTT.

The chain uses TRBV7-2 and TRBJ2-2; TRBD2 is a possible D gene (6 bases). Trimming stripped 1 base from V and 6 bases from J, with 15 bases between. Germline values: CDR1 SGHTA, CDR2 FQGNSA. This CDR3 region has 16 residues. The CDR3 nucleotides read TGTGCCAGCAGCTTAGGCGGGGTGTTGGTCGCCGGGGAGCTGTTTTTT. Protein product: CASSLGGVLVAGELFF.

V gene TRBV7-9 combines with J gene TRBJ2-5; TRBD1 matches at 10 bases. This CDR3 contains 16 residues. With V trimmed by 3 bases and J by 5 bases, 9 bases remained unmatched. The germline V gene has CDR1 SEHNR and CDR2 FQNEAQ (reference sequence). The CDR3, as DNA: TGTGCCAGCAGCTTTTTTGGACAGGGGGGGGCGGAGACCCAGTACTTC. This sequence encodes CASSFFGQGGAETQYF.

V gene TRBV3-1 (or the pseudogene TRBV3-2) combines with J gene TRBJ1-4, with 7 bases lining up with TRBD1. Germline values: CDR1 LGHDT, CDR2 YNNKEL (reference sequence). J lost 13 bases, V lost 3 bases, and 8 bases had no gene match. This CDR3 contains 13 residues. The CDR3 loop is CASSQETGYGLFF. As DNA, the CDR3 is TGTGCCAGCAGCCAGGAGACAGGGTATGGACTGTTTTTT.

The sample holds a few counts of this clone. The rearrangement links TRBV7-9 to TRBJ2-3; 7 bases match TRBD1. The CDR3 is made up of 16 amino acids. Trimming cost V 1 base and J 0 bases; bases outside gene matches: 4. Per the germline V gene, CDR1 is SEHNR and CDR2 is FQNEAQ (reference sequence). The CDR3 DNA reads as TGTGCCAGCAGCTTAGGCGACAGGGCAAGCACAGATACGCAGTATTTT. It specifies CASSLGDRASTDTQYF.

This chain links TRBV27 with TRBJ1-2, with D perhaps TRBD1 (5 bases). CDR1 and CDR2 (germline): MNHEY, SMNVEV (reference sequence). The CDR3 runs to 15 residues. Trimming cost V 4 bases and J 8 bases, with 20 bases left between them. The CDR3, as DNA: TGTGCCAGCAGTTCCCAGGAGGGCAGGGCTCGGGGCTACACCTTC. This sequence encodes CASSSQEGRARGYTF.

V usage is TRBV3-1 (or the pseudogene TRBV3-2) and J usage is TRBJ2-5; 8 nucleotides agree with TRBD1. The CDR3 totals 15 residues. The germline V gene has CDR1 LGHDT and CDR2 YNNKEL (reference sequence). Trimming took 2 bases from V and 5 from J; bases not matched to a gene: 7. CDR3 region: CASSQRTGSTETQYF. In DNA, the CDR3 is TGTGCCAGCAGCCAAAGGACAGGGAGCACGGAGACCCAGTACTTC.

CDR3 loop: CASSVSDWNYEQYF. The CDR3 DNA follows: TGTGCCAGCAGCGTAAGCGACTGGAACTACGAGCAGTACTTC. The V gene is TRBV9, the J gene TRBJ2-7; D uncertain. The CDR3 runs to 14 residues. Per the germline V gene, CDR1 is SGDLS and CDR2 is YYNGEE. V was trimmed by 1 base and J by 3 bases, leaving 11 bases between them.

This clone has a handful of counts. The CDR3 sequence is CASSPRTGFTTNEKLFF. The CDR3, as DNA: TGTGCCAGCTCACCTCGGACAGGGTTTACAACTAATGAAAAACTGTTTTTT. The chain links TRBV18 to TRBJ1-4, with 8 bases matching TRBD1. CDR1 KGHSH and CDR2 LQKENI come from the germline V gene. V shed 3 bases and J 0 bases; nucleotides not matched to a gene: 6. This CDR3 contains 17 residues.

The chain joins TRBV10-3 to TRBJ1-2; the D gene is possibly TRBD1 (5 bases). CDR3 length: 15 residues. V lost 2 bases and J lost 0, with 10 bases in between. In germline, CDR1 is ENHRY, CDR2 SYGVKD. CDR3 sequence: CAISEEEGANYGYTF. The CDR3 DNA sequence: TGTGCCATCAGTGAGGAGGAAGGGGCTAACTATGGCTACACCTTC.

V and J are TRBV5-1 and TRBJ2-7, with TRBD1 identical over 7 bases. Germline V gives CDR1 SGHRS, CDR2 YFSETQ. With 2 bases clipped from V and 6 bases from J, the junction kept 2 bases outside the gene matches. This CDR3 has 12 amino acids. CDR3 bases: TGCGCCAGCAGCTTCAGGGGGAGCGAGCAGTACTTC. It specifies CASSFRGSEQYF.

The gene calls are TRBV7-9 and TRBJ1-5; tentative D call: TRBD1 (5 bases). The V gene lost 1 base and the J gene lost 4 bases, with 8 bases spanning the gap. The CDR3 runs to 14 residues. Germline CDR1 reads SEHNR; CDR2 reads FQNEAQ (reference sequence). CDR3 nucleotide sequence: TGTGCCAGCAGCTTAGTGGGGCCGAATCAGCCCCAGCATTTT. Translated, it gives CASSLVGPNQPQHF.

This clone was seen only a few times. The V and J genes are TRBV18 and TRBJ2-7; TRBD2 might be the D (6 bases). This CDR3 is 16 amino acids long. Trimming removed 3 bases at V and 1 base at J, with 16 bases between. CDR1 is KGHSH and CDR2 is LQKENI in the germline V gene. DNA of the CDR3: TGTGCCAGCTCACCCCTTGATGCGGGGCTTTCCTACGAGCAGTACTTC. The encoded protein is CASSPLDAGLSYEQYF.

This chain links TRBV27 with TRBJ2-7, with TRBD1 identical over 7 bases. Germline CDR1 and CDR2: MNHEY and SMNVEV (reference sequence). J lost 2 bases, V lost 2 bases, and 18 bases had no gene match. The CDR3 consists of 19 residues. CDR3 sequence (DNA): TGTGCCAGCAGTTTAGTCGGTCCCCTGAGGGGGCCTGGAACCTACGAGCAGTACTTC. Encoded protein: CASSLVGPLRGPGTYEQYF.

The V call is TRBV28, the J call TRBJ2-7, with D maybe TRBD1 (5 bases). The CDR3 extends over 12 amino acids. In germline, CDR1 is MDHEN, CDR2 SYDVKM. Trimming removed 3 bases from V and 9 bases from J, with 12 bases in between. The CDR3: CASSFDRRWQYF. In DNA, the CDR3 is TGTGCCAGCAGTTTTGACAGAAGGTGGCAGTACTTC.

This clone was seen only once. The chain has TRBV7-6 and TRBJ2-5; perhaps TRBD1 as D (6 bases). V was cut by 0 bases and J by 3 bases, with 11 bases left in between. CDR1 SGHVS and CDR2 FNYEAQ come from the germline V gene. The CDR3 runs to 15 residues. The CDR3 nucleotides read TGTGCCAGCAGCTTAGCATGGGGGCATAAAGAGACCCAGTACTTC. Protein sequence: CASSLAWGHKETQYF.

As concerns this clone: Compared with germline, one end of the junction differs, possibly owing to a read error. This rearrangement joins TRBV7-7 to TRBJ2-5; the D is unclear. The CDR3 runs to 13 residues. Germline-derived CDR1 and CDR2 are SSHAT and FNYEAQ (reference sequence). The CDR3 region is CASSFSPEETQYF. In nucleotides, the CDR3 is TGTGCTAGCAGCTTTTCTCCAGAAGAGACCCAGTACTTC.

This clone has only one observation. This chain uses TRBV6-1 with TRBJ2-7, with D unresolved. Trimming took off 0 bases at V and 2 bases at J, with 8 bases between the two ends. The CDR3 consists of 14 residues. Germline V CDR1 and CDR2: MNHNS, SASEGT. The CDR3 region is CASSEARLTYEQYF. CDR3 in DNA: TGTGCCAGCAGTGAAGCGCGCCTGACCTACGAGCAGTACTTC.

The chain employs TRBV5-1 and TRBJ2-7; the match to TRBD2 covers 7 bases. This CDR3 has 14 amino acids. V shed 0 bases, J shed 3 bases, and the junction held 3 bases outside the gene matches. CDR1 is SGHRS, CDR2 YFSETQ, per germline. CDR3 amino acids: CASSLAGDYYEQYF. The DNA for the CDR3 is TGCGCCAGCAGCTTGGCCGGGGACTACTACGAGCAGTACTTC.

This chain joins TRBV12-3 or TRBV12-4 and TRBJ2-2; D is unclear. This CDR3 comprises 13 residues. V lost 1 base, J lost 5 bases, and 5 bases lay in between. CDR3 loop: CASSLGGTGELFF. CDR3 DNA: TGTGCCAGCAGTTTAGGAGGAACCGGGGAGCTGTTTTTT.

V and J are TRBV20-1 and TRBJ1-1; TRBD1 agrees at 8 bases. The CDR3 sequence is 14 residues long. Germline loops: CDR1 DFQATT, CDR2 SNEGSKA (reference sequence). J was trimmed by 4 bases and V by 3 bases; bases with no gene match: 7. CDR3 amino acids: CSASPGTGGTEAFF. For the CDR3, the DNA is TGCAGTGCTAGTCCCGGGACAGGAGGCACTGAAGCTTTCTTT.

This sequence joins TRBV3-1 (or the pseudogene TRBV3-2) and TRBJ2-5; 7 bases fit TRBD2. With 4 bases clipped from V and 2 bases from J, the junction kept 7 bases outside the gene matches. The length of the CDR3 is 15 residues. Germline V gives CDR1 LGHDT, CDR2 YNNKEL (reference sequence). The CDR3 protein is CASSPSKRGQETQYF. The CDR3 nucleotides are TGTGCCAGCAGCCCCTCCAAGCGGGGACAAGAGACCCAGTACTTC.

This chain links TRBV4-3 with TRBJ2-5; possible D gene TRBD2, 7 bases. Trimming removed 0 bases at V and 5 bases at J, with 28 bases between. Germline CDR1 is LGHNA and CDR2 is YSLEER. The CDR3 is 20 amino acids. The CDR3 protein is CASSQDLRGGPCYVSETQYF. CDR3 DNA sequence: TGCGCCAGCAGCCAAGATTTGAGGGGGGGCCCTTGTTATGTTTCTGAGACCCAGTACTTC.

The genes are TRBV11-2 and TRBJ2-7; D not certain. CDR1 is SGHAT and CDR2 is FQNNGV in the germline V gene. The V end was cut by 5 bases, the J end by 6 bases, with 14 bases between. The CDR3 is made up of 13 amino acids. DNA of the CDR3: TGTGCCAGCAGCCCCCTTGGCTTGATCGAGCAGTACTTC. It codes for CASSPLGLIEQYF.